Listed below are T cell receptor beta chains from one sample, sequenced in a study of T cell responses to AZD1222 COVID-19 vaccine. Libraries were prepared by immunoSEQ multiplex PCR; TCRdb keeps only in-frame clonotypes and omits some of them. The sample records about 270,000 clones, about 94% being singletons. The sequenced sample was peripheral blood, obtained 28 days after the second AZD1222 dose. Every receptor here comes from an adult who received the AZD1222 COVID-19 vaccine. The CDR3 runs from the conserved cysteine through the conserved F or W. The D gene is left open where the match is weak. Clone size is given for some rows only: seen once, a few or many times, or a class if the clone is expanded.

>-|TRBJ1-3|-|TRBV28
TGTGCCAGCAGTTTCGCCCCACGGGACTCCTCTGGAAACACCATATATTTT
CASSFAPRDSSGNTIYF
>-|TRBJ2-1|TRBD2|TRBV28
TGTGCCAGCACCCTGGGACTAGCGGGAGGGTATCGCAATGAGCAGTTCTTC
CASTLGLAGGYRNEQFF
>-|TRBJ2-1|-|TRBV12-2
TGTGCAAGTCGCTCCTTCCGGCTAGCGCTCATCCCCGACCTCTCCAATATCTACAATGAGCAGTTCTTC
CASRSFRLALIPDLSNIYNEQFF
>-|TRBJ2-3|-|TRBV10-2
TGCGCCAGCAACCCGCCTGGGCGGGGGCCAGGTGGGGATACGCAGTATTTT
CASNPPGRGPGGDTQYF
>-|TRBJ2-5|-|TRBV23-1
TGCGCCAGCAGTCAATCCCAGGAGACCCAGTACTTC
CASSQSQETQYF
>-|TRBJ1-5|-|TRBV21-1
TGTGCCAGCAGCAAAGCGGGCAGGGGCGAGCAGCCCCAGCATTTT
CASSKAGRGEQPQHF
>few|TRBJ2-5|TRBD2|TRBV29-1
TGCAGCGTGGTTACTAGCGGCGGAGAGACCCAGTACTTC
CSVVTSGGETQYF
>-|TRBJ1-3|-|TRBV30
TGTGCCTGGAGGAATTCGGGGGATGCTGGAAACACCATATATTTT
CAWRNSGDAGNTIYF
>few|TRBJ2-7|-|TRBV7-9
TGTGCCACGGTGGGAGTCAGGTCCTACGAGCAGTACTTC
CATVGVRSYEQYF
>-|TRBJ2-6|-|TRBV19
TGTGCCAGTAGTAACTGGATAACCTCTGGGGCCAACGTCCTGACTTTC
CASSNWITSGANVLTF
>-|TRBJ1-3|-|TRBV7-2
TGTGCCAGCACCACCGGCAGCTACTCTGGAAACACCATATATTTT
CASTTGSYSGNTIYF
>-|TRBJ2-1|-|TRBV19
TGTGCCAGTAGTATTACAGGGTGGGATGAGCAGTTCTTC
CASSITGWDEQFF
>-|TRBJ1-2|TRBD1|TRBV28
TGTGCCAGCAGCCCAGGGGGATATGGAACTGGCTACACCTTC
CASSPGGYGTGYTF
>-|TRBJ2-3|TRBD2|TRBV7-3
TGTGCCAGCAGCCCCTCGGGAAGCGGGAGGGCCGGGTTTGGGCAGTATTTT
CASSPSGSGRAGFGQYF
>-|TRBJ1-1|-|TRBV18
TGTGCCAGCTCGTCGCTGAGCGACACTGAAGCTTTCTTT
CASSSLSDTEAFF
>-|TRBJ2-3|-|TRBV5-1
TGCGCCAGCAGCTGGGGACTTTCCCCTTCTAGCACAGATACGCAGTATTTT
CASSWGLSPSSTDTQYF
>-|TRBJ2-5|-|TRBV28
TGTGCCAGCAGAACAGTCCAAGAGACCCAGTACTTC
CASRTVQETQYF
>-|TRBJ1-1|-|TRBV19
TGTGCCAGTAGTACAACAGGGCGAACTGAAGCTTTCTTT
CASSTTGRTEAFF
>-|TRBJ1-3|-|TRBV9
TGTGCCAGCAGCGTAGGGGGAGGTGGAAACACCATATATTTT
CASSVGGGGNTIYF
>-|TRBJ2-7|-|TRBV11-3
TGTGCCAGCAGCTTAGTTAGGCACGAGCAGTACTTC
CASSLVRHEQYF
>-|TRBJ1-5|-|TRBV7-9
TGTGCCAGCAGCTCCCTCAATCAGCCCCAGCATTTT
CASSSLNQPQHF
>-|TRBJ1-4|-|TRBV6-6
TGTGCCAGCAGTTACTCGCGGTCAGCAACTAGTGAAAAACTGTTTTTT
CASSYSRSATSEKLFF
>-|TRBJ1-2|TRBD1|TRBV6-1
TGTGCCAGCAGTGAAGATTCCTGGCCAGGGGGCTATGGCTACACCTTC
CASSEDSWPGGYGYTF
>-|TRBJ1-1|TRBD1|TRBV10-3
TGTGCCATCAGTTGGGACAGAGAGAACACTGAAGCTTTCTTT
CAISWDRENTEAFF